This T cell receptor (beta chain) was observed in a study of post-analysis software for immune sequencing data. Study-level background: Several disease courses (relapsing-remitting, secondary progressive and progressive-relapsing) of multiple sclerosis were included.

The CDR3 is 13 residues long. J lost 6 bases, V lost 5 bases, and 3 bases had no gene match. Included in the TCR beta cDNA libraries were unique molecular identifiers. Once roughly 0.85 to 11 million T cells were used, some 500,000 cDNA molecules resulted. TCRdb ran MiXCR on the PCR reads and lists one entry per CDR3 protein. Of a few hundred thousand distinct CDR3 sequences listed, roughly 45% were seen once; the top ten hold around an eighth. Study findings and constraints: Higher frequency in patients than in controls was seen for 5 or 6 TRBV segments, with TRBV5-6, TRBV5-1 and TRBV20-1 among them. Relative to controls, patients with multiple sclerosis showed significantly lower normalized Chao1 diversity. Under F measure analysis, samples from one preparation batch co-clustered strongly.

This clonotype was found a few times. Its antigen is still unknown. The rearrangement joins TRBV12-3 or TRBV12-4 to TRBJ2-7, with TRBD1 matching 11 bases. The sequence was obtained from a girl between 5 and 17 years old with multiple sclerosis. The specimen sequenced was blood. CDR3: CASSKGTGGEQYF. CDR3 sequence (DNA): TGTGCCAGCAGTAAAGGGACAGGGGGCGAGCAGTACTTC.